The sequence of this TCR beta chain was determined in a study of cytomegalovirus exposure and HLA in healthy donors (dated by TCRdb to about 2017). For context, the study as a whole: An earlier analysis of some 500 of the donors reported 250 to 300 Gb of sequence data and roughly 110 million unique TCR beta sequences from 190 million or so T cells. Approximately 300 gigabases of sequencing data and approximately 92 million unique TCR sequences made up an early release that covered approximately 700 HLA-typed donors. The genetic ancestry cluster associated with self-reported Caucasian donors included 81% of the 300 to 400 genotyped donors. The aim of the study was to test whether cataloging public T cell receptors could identify signatures of past pathogen exposure. Using immunosequencing, the study profiled T cell repertoires from about 620 subjects and related those repertoires to cytomegalovirus serostatus. Along with the roughly 670-subject first cohort, a separate validation cohort of over 90 different subjects was used. To predict cytomegalovirus infection status, the study combined high-throughput TCR immunosequencing, statistical association of individual TCRs with disease status, and machine learning. A later analysis re-analyzed previously published TCR beta repertoires from 600 to 850 donors and added high-resolution HLA genotyping to study TCR occurrence patterns. Rather than using new phenotypic data, the later analysis identified candidate immune exposures from TCR beta sequences and from how often those sequences occurred across donors. In an earlier analysis of 587 of the donors, high-throughput TCR beta sequencing was used to judge whether each TCR beta V gene segment behaved as functional or pseudogenic. Alongside the repertoire data, information on donor age, sex, ethnicity and CMV serostatus was compiled. A later genetic analysis took genome-wide SNP genotypes for about three fifths of the 666 donors and used that subset as a discovery cohort. Every discovery cohort repertoire had been produced on one sequencing platform. Both class I and class II loci were covered by HLA typing, at four-digit resolution. Typing coverage differed by locus: A, B, C, DRB1 and DQB1 were typed in about 620-640 donors, DQA1 in 500 to 550, DPA1 in 600 to 610, and DPB1 in just under 490. Five DR-DQ haplotypes were handled as single units for association and clustering, since linkage in the cohort was strong. Among over 350 genotyped donors of the cohort, an average of roughly 240,000 unique TCR beta nucleotide sequences were sequenced per donor, about a sixth of them non-productive.

Points the paper makes about the study in general: Linkage disequilibrium might explain the correlated functional status among segregating V segments, but an unknown experimental factor could not be ruled out. A later genetic analysis associated a missense DCLRE1C variant with V-gene and J-gene trimming of TCR beta chains, and an independent cohort replicated the association. In a later analysis, several top co-occurrence clusters were reported to appear linked to parvovirus B19, influenza, CMV and Epstein-Barr virus. In both the original and validation cohorts, the classifier was reported to diagnose cytomegalovirus status with high specificity and sensitivity. HLA typing was unavailable for some donors at each locus, so association tests used only the typed subset. In vitro tests confirmed that a few of the cytomegalovirus-associated TCR beta chains recognize cytomegalovirus antigens. Over 15 rarely observed V segments, including chromosome 9 orphons, were excluded from the earlier analysis of about 600 of the donors because counts were too low. Compared with the approximately 600-donor mean, donors in an Asian-associated ancestry cluster had fewer N-insertions in productive TCRs, according to a later genetic analysis. The only immune exposure information available for the cohort was CMV serostatus. A group of highly shared sequence variants was considered likely to be a technical artifact of the sequencing pipeline. When HLA alleles, especially DR and DQ, strongly co-occurred, TCR associations were difficult to assign to individual alleles. Because the 87-base-pair reads could not distinguish some IMGT-functional V segments, including TRBV6-2 and TRBV6-3, those segments were excluded. A total of around 150 TCR beta chains were listed by the study as associated with cytomegalovirus. A later analysis found that most CMV-associated TCR beta chains appeared HLA-restricted, with HLA associations seemingly driven largely by CMV exposure. A later analysis associated 17,000 or so TCR beta sequences with specific HLA alleles at a false discovery rate of 0.05. The presence/absence analyses assumed that sequencing depth was roughly uniform across donors, and that assumption may not be true. While some public TCRs were present in many individuals, most TCR sequences turned up only very rarely across donors. According to a later analysis, TCR association rates differed among HLA loci, with DRB1 alleles showing the most associated TCRs and HLA-C alleles showing the fewest. Broadly in line with IMGT annotations, most TCR beta V segments showed up in productive rearrangements about 90% or about 30% of the time in an earlier analysis of approximately 640 of the donors. According to the authors, the approach could potentially be generalized to other disease states and immunological phenotypes. In this cohort, only TCR beta chains were sequenced, and detectable features were limited by the absence of alpha or paired-chain data. In a later analysis, HLA-associated TCR beta chains showed more clonal expansion and lower generation probabilities than non-associated chains that were equally common. A further reported finding was that TCR beta sequences accurately predicted the HLA-A and HLA-B alleles for most subjects in the first cohort.

Trimming takes 3 bases off V and 2 bases off J; junction bases not matched to a gene: 7. The germline V gene (reference sequence) supplies CDR1 LNHDA and CDR2 SQIVND. The CDR3 goes from the cysteine to the phenylalanine over 16 residues. This entry keeps only the CDR3 DNA: 48 bases, framed from base 1. Library creation used the immunoSEQ multiplex PCR assay. For the multiplex PCR, a mixture combining 60 forward primers for TCR Vbeta segments and 13 reverse primers for TCR Jbeta segments was used. The CDR3 region of rearranged TCR beta genes was amplified from genomic DNA with a multiplex PCR assay. The Illumina HiSeq System was used to sequence the amplified TCR beta libraries as 87-base-pair reads. The source study handled its data this way. A later analysis counted approximately 76 million unique TCR beta chains across the 666 repertoires, and some 12 million of these chains were shared by at least two donors. Raw reads were error-corrected and collapsed into unique sequences with a nearest-neighbor algorithm that merged closely related sequences to remove PCR and sequencing errors. CDR3 sequences were aligned to IMGT reference sequences to assign V, D and J gene segments. For a sequence to be retained, a match of at least six nucleotides was required to both a V gene segment and a J gene segment. A rearrangement counted as productive if the CDR3 had no stop codons and remained in frame with V and J, and every other rearrangement counted as non-productive. CDR3 was defined according to IMGT convention as the region running from the second conserved V-encoded cysteine to the conserved J-encoded phenylalanine. The earlier analysis of some 550 of the donors excluded any sequence lacking an unambiguous match to a single V gene segment. In an earlier analysis of a few hundred of the donors, a V segment was called functional when productive rearrangements were above 56.7%, and segregating when the standard deviation between donors exceeded 5%. A statistical classification framework was built for diagnosing cytomegalovirus status from the catalog of TCR beta chain sequences. In a later analysis, V and J genes were assigned by comparing TCR nucleotide sequences against IMGT/GENE-DB human TR gene sequences. A later analysis assigned CDR3 sequences and most-parsimonious VDJ recombination scenarios with the TCRdist pipeline. In a later analysis, each TCR beta chain was defined by its CDR3 amino acid sequence together with its V-gene family, and reads lacking a unique V-gene family were excluded. As a way to deal with suspected cross-contamination and a sequencing artifact, a later analysis dropped more than 500 nucleotide sequences that were highly shared and had low generation probability. In a later analysis, a clonal expansion index was calculated for each public chain from normalized within-repertoire ranks of inferred template counts. In a later analysis, generation probabilities were computed with a VDJ recombination model fitted to out-of-frame rearrangements, and the resulting probabilities were checked against IGoR. In a later analysis, hypergeometric tests were used to score TCR-TCR, TCR-HLA and TCR-CMV co-occurrence, with a repertoire-size bias correction applied to TCR pairs. A later analysis estimated false discovery rates by permuting HLA or CMV assignments 20 times. In a later analysis, co-occurring TCRs were grouped with DBSCAN, and TCRdist sequence similarity was added when clustering was performed within HLA-allele-positive subsets. For co-occurrence clustering, repertoires with fewer than 30,000 or more than 120,000 public chains were excluded, along with about five repertoires with anomalous nucleotide sharing. TCRdb provides this immuneACCESS table in a form limited to in-frame rearrangements. Some clones are lacking; in checked studies, under half of them reflect an unresolved V gene, and why the rest are absent is not known. D and trimming were read from the DNA, whereas the V and J calls and clone size are those reported in that table. The sample profile shows about 170,000 clones; 85% of them were found once. The top ten hold 1% of the sample.

A remark on this clone: The specificity of this receptor is unknown. Base quality data are lacking; no much larger clone is found one base away.

The cohort consisted of 650 to 700 healthy bone marrow donors. Cohort members were all nominally healthy when sampled, although unrecorded immune exposures were likely present. The donor was CMV seronegative and belonged to the group of 380 or so seronegative cohort members. Each donor provided a peripheral blood sample, and peripheral blood mononuclear cells were used for TCR beta sequencing. Genomic DNA was extracted from the blood cell samples with the Qiagen DNeasy Blood Extraction Kit. The receptor chain draws on TRBV19 and TRBJ2-3, and 8 bases in between align with TRBD1. This TCR was recovered from a boy aged 2-9 years in good health and CMV-seronegative. Material: PBMCs. The CDR3 reads as follows: CASSILGQVDTDTQYF. The DNA sequence is as follows: TGTGCCAGTAGTATTTTGGGACAGGTGGACACAGATACGCAGTATTTT.